Below are 27 T cell receptor beta chains sequenced from a single sample in a study of shared clonotypes between healthy human individuals (dated by TCRdb to 2018 to 2021). Libraries came from the immunoSEQ multiplex PCR assay. TCRdb provides this immuneACCESS table in a form limited to in-frame rearrangements. Some clones are lacking; in checked studies, under half of them reflect an unresolved V gene, and why the rest are absent is not known. The sample includes just over 2,000,000 clones, with around 95% observed a single time. The top ten hold under 0.15% of the sample. Sequencing was performed on naive CD4+ T cells sorted from blood. Per the publication, the cell subset or site label means: CD45RA+ positively selected. The receptors derive from a man younger than 35 in good health.

The chain is built from TRBV14 and TRBJ2-7; D gene unclear. The V and J ends lost 3 bases and 4 bases respectively, with 13 bases between them. CDR1 and CDR2 (germline): SGHDN, FVKESK. This CDR3 has 14 residues. CDR3 protein: CASSQALGTYEQYF. CDR3 nucleotides: TGTGCCAGCAGCCAGGCCCTGGGAACGTACGAGCAGTACTTC.

About this clone: Other nucleotide sequences from this sample produce the same CDR3. This chain connects TRBV5-1 to TRBJ2-2, with TRBD1 matching over 7 bases. Germline V gene sequence: CDR1 SGHRS, CDR2 YFSETQ. The CDR3 extends over 15 amino acids. V lost 1 base and J lost 1; bases outside the gene matches: 1. CDR3 amino acids: CASSLRDRNTGELFF. The CDR3 DNA is TGCGCCAGCAGCTTGCGGGACAGGAACACCGGGGAGCTGTTTTTT.

In this sample, this clone turned up once. This sequence joins TRBV6-1 and TRBJ1-6; D possibly corresponds to TRBD1 (6 bases). V was shortened by 0 bases and J by 0 bases, with 12 bases between the two germline ends. Germline CDR1 and CDR2: MNHNS and SASEGT. This CDR3 has 18 residues. CDR3 protein: CASSEAAGQRSYNSPLHF. The CDR3 bases are TGTGCCAGCAGTGAAGCGGCCGGACAGCGCTCCTATAATTCACCCCTCCACTTT.

This chain links TRBV21-1 with TRBJ2-4. TRBV21-1 counts as a pseudogene. This CDR3 has 16 amino acids. CDR3: CASSKGTRGTKNIQYF. The CDR3 nucleotides read TGTGCCAGCAGCAAAGGGACGCGAGGAACCAAAAACATTCAGTACTTC.

The chain links TRBV28 to TRBJ1-2; 12 bases match TRBD1. This CDR3 contains 15 residues. Germline CDR1 MDHEN, CDR2 SYDVKM. V was pared by 6 bases and J by 8 bases, with 10 bases of the junction left unmatched. Here the CDR3 reads CASSKRDRGPLGYTF. CDR3 DNA sequence: TGTGCCAGCAGCAAACGGGACAGGGGGCCCTTAGGCTACACCTTC.

This clone has just a few counts. V is TRBV19 and J is TRBJ2-7; the match to TRBD1 covers 7 bases. CDR3 length: 15 amino acids. The germline CDR1 and CDR2 sequences are LNHDA and SQIVND (reference sequence). V lost 5 bases to trimming and J lost 4 bases; unmatched junction nucleotides: 11. In DNA, the CDR3 is TGTGCCAGTAGTCCAAGGGACAGAGGGTGGTACGAGCAGTACTTC. Residues: CASSPRDRGWYEQYF.

The V and J genes are TRBV30 and TRBJ2-1; 15 nucleotides line up with TRBD2. CDR3 size: 15 residues. The trim removed 4 bases at V and 6 bases at J, leaving 4 bases unmatched. Germline CDR1 is GTSNPN and CDR2 is SVGIG (reference sequence). This CDR3 reads CAWTGTSGRTNEQFF. CDR3 sequence (DNA): TGTGCCTGGACCGGGACTAGCGGGAGGACCAATGAGCAGTTCTTC.

This chain connects TRBV27 to TRBJ2-7; 7 bases agree with TRBD2. There are 13 residues in the CDR3. The ends lost 6 bases at V and 6 bases at J; junction bases unmatched: 8. The germline gives CDR1 MNHEY, CDR2 SMNVEV (reference sequence). The CDR3 DNA is TGTGCCAGCAGGAGGTCCGGGGAGGGCGAGCAGTACTTC. As protein: CASRRSGEGEQYF.

The chain is built from TRBV6-1 and TRBJ2-5; D may be TRBD2 (6 bases). Germline V gene lookup returns CDR1 MNHNS and CDR2 SASEGT. There are 16 residues in the CDR3. The V end was cut by 3 bases, the J end by 3 bases, with 17 bases between. CDR3 loop: CASSEPLTSRKETQYF. CDR3 nucleotide sequence: TGTGCCAGCAGTGAGCCTCTTACTAGCAGGAAAGAGACCCAGTACTTC.

The chain carries TRBV7-9 and TRBJ2-5; D gene unclear. CDR1 SEHNR and CDR2 FQNEAQ come from the germline V gene (reference sequence). This CDR3 spans 14 amino acids. The V end was cut by 0 bases, the J end by 5 bases, with 10 bases between. This CDR3 reads CASSLAGIQETQYF. DNA for the CDR3: TGTGCCAGCAGCTTAGCGGGGATCCAGGAGACCCAGTACTTC.

The CDR3 loop reads CASSLGIDTQYF. CDR3 nucleotide sequence: TGTGCCAGCAGCTTAGGTATAGATACGCAGTATTTT. V is TRBV7-8 and J is TRBJ2-3; D unclear. This CDR3 is 12 amino acids long. V lost 1 base to trimming and J lost 5 bases, with 4 bases between them. Germline V gene sequence: CDR1 SGHVS, CDR2 FQNEAQ.

The chain combines TRBV5-1 with TRBJ2-2; the D is unclear. V lost 2 bases and J lost 4, with 3 bases in between. The CDR3 runs to 12 residues. The germline V gene has CDR1 SGHRS and CDR2 YFSETQ. CDR3 nucleotide sequence: TGCGCCAGCAGCTTTGGCACCGGGGAGCTGTTTTTT. Translation gives CASSFGTGELFF.

The V call is TRBV5-1, the J call TRBJ2-7, with 7 bases that match TRBD2. Trimming at V came to 0 bases and at J to 5 bases, leaving 8 bases not matched to a gene. The CDR3 covers 15 residues. Germline V lookup: CDR1 SGHRS, CDR2 YFSETQ. CDR3 in DNA: TGCGCCAGCAGCTTGGAGGTGGGAGGGCCCCACGAGCAGTACTTC. This translates into CASSLEVGGPHEQYF.

A remark on this clone: Other DNA sequences in this sample translate to the same CDR3. The chain employs TRBV30 and TRBJ1-2, with 10 bases identical to TRBD1. V lost 2 bases, J lost 4 bases, and 1 base stayed unmatched. This CDR3 has 13 amino acids. Germline V gives CDR1 GTSNPN, CDR2 SVGIG (reference sequence). The DNA of the CDR3 is TGTGCCTGGAGTCGGACAGGGGGCTATGGCTACACCTTC. Translating it yields CAWSRTGGYGYTF.

The CDR3 DNA follows: TGTGCCAGCATAGTCACAGGCGACCCCGGGGAGCTGTTTTTT. It yields the protein CASIVTGDPGELFF. This chain links TRBV2 with TRBJ2-2, with a tentative D call TRBD1 (5 bases). Germline CDR1 reads SNHLY; CDR2 reads FYNNEI. This CDR3 comprises 14 residues. Trimming took 7 bases from V and 6 from J, leaving 15 bases between them.

The chain has TRBV21-1 and TRBJ2-7. TRBV21-1 is a documented pseudogene. The CDR3 runs to 15 residues. The CDR3 protein is CASSKPRQGDYEQYF. Here the CDR3 DNA reads TGTGCCAGCAGCAAACCCCGGCAGGGAGACTACGAGCAGTACTTC.

The chain carries TRBV18 and TRBJ1-5, with D possibly being TRBD1 (6 bases). This CDR3 comprises 17 residues. Germline CDR1 is KGHSH and CDR2 is LQKENI. Trimming removed 5 bases from V and 1 base from J, with 18 bases in between. Here the CDR3 DNA reads TGTGCCAGCTCAGCACTCGAACAGGGTTTGAGCAATCAGCCCCAGCATTTT. This sequence encodes CASSALEQGLSNQPQHF. The variable domain in full, with the rest retrieved from reference TRBV18 and TRBJ1-5, is NAGVMQNPRHLVRRRGQEARLRCSPMKGHSHVYWYRQLPEEGLKFMVYLQKENIIDESGMPKERFSAEFPKEGPSILRIQQVVRGDSAAYFCASSALEQGLSNQPQHFGDGTRLSIL.

The J gene is TRBJ2-3, the V gene TRBV30; D call uncertain. The ends were cut back, 3 bases at V and 7 bases at J, with 11 bases in the middle. This CDR3 region has 12 residues. Per the germline V gene, CDR1 is GTSNPN and CDR2 is SVGIG (reference sequence). The CDR3 coding sequence is TGTGCCTGGAGCCCCGACATCTATACGCAGTATTTT. Translating it yields CAWSPDIYTQYF.

The V gene is TRBV4-3, the J gene TRBJ2-7, with TRBD2 matching over 7 bases. The CDR3 extends over 16 amino acids. Trimming removed 4 bases from V and 0 bases from J; junction bases left unmatched: 9. CDR1 is LGHNA and CDR2 is YSLEER in the germline V gene. In DNA form, the CDR3 reads TGCGCCAGCAGCCTAGAACCAGCGGGGAGCTCCTACGAGCAGTACTTC. Encoded protein: CASSLEPAGSSYEQYF.

The rearrangement uses TRBV28 and TRBJ2-7; possible D gene TRBD1, 6 bases. V was shortened by 2 bases and J by 1 base, with 18 bases between the two germline ends. Germline V CDR1 and CDR2: MDHEN, SYDVKM. The CDR3 extends over 17 amino acids. DNA of the CDR3: TGTGCCAGCAGTTTAGTCTGGACAGTGGGTCAATCCTACGAGCAGTACTTC. Translation gives CASSLVWTVGQSYEQYF. The complete variable domain, with remaining parts taken from reference TRBV28 and TRBJ2-7, reads DVKVTQSSRYLVKRTGEKVFLECVQDMDHENMFWYRQDPGLGLRLIYFSYDVKMKEKGDIPEGYSVSREKKERFSLILESASTNQTSMYLCASSLVWTVGQSYEQYFGPGTRLTVT.

The chain combines TRBV30 with TRBJ2-7, with no clear D. CDR1 and CDR2 from the germline V gene are GTSNPN and SVGIG (reference sequence). Trimming took 5 bases from V and 4 from J, leaving 12 bases between them. The CDR3 runs to 12 residues. This CDR3 reads CAWRKTPYEQYF. The CDR3 DNA is TGTGCCTGGCGGAAAACCCCATACGAGCAGTACTTC.

The chain has TRBV5-4 and TRBJ1-3, with D possibly being TRBD1 (5 bases). With 4 bases removed from V and 0 bases from J, the gap between germline ends came to 11 bases. The CDR3 totals 15 residues. The germline V gene encodes CDR1 SGHNT and CDR2 YYREEE (reference sequence). CDR3 DNA: TGTGCCAGCAGCAAGACAGCTAGCTCTGGAAACACCATATATTTT. It translates to CASSKTASSGNTIYF.

The chain combines TRBV7-3 with TRBJ2-3; unclear D gene. This CDR3 is built from 13 residues. V shed 6 bases and J shed 0 bases, with 7 bases lying between them. Germline lookup yields CDR1 SGHTA and CDR2 FQGTGA. The CDR3 bases are TGTGCCAGCAGATCGGCTAGCACAGATACGCAGTATTTT. Translation: CASRSASTDTQYF. Supplemented by reference TRBV7-3 and TRBJ2-3, the full variable domain reads GAGVSQTPSNKVTEKGKYVELRCDPISGHTALYWYRQSLGQGPEFLIYFQGTGAADDSGLPNDRFFAVRPEGSVSTLKIQRTERGDSAVYLCASRSASTDTQYFGPGTRLTVL.

V is TRBV6-4 and J is TRBJ1-3, with no clear D. The CDR3 totals 14 residues. Trimming pared 7 bases from V and 5 bases from J, leaving 15 bases between. Per the germline V gene, CDR1 is MRHNA and CDR2 is SNTAGT. The CDR3 bases are TGTGCCAGCAAAAATTCGGGAGTCAGAAACACCATATATTTT. This gives the protein CASKNSGVRNTIYF.

This chain uses TRBV28 with TRBJ1-1; 12 nucleotides align to TRBD1. This CDR3 contains 15 residues. Germline values: CDR1 MDHEN, CDR2 SYDVKM. V shed 4 bases and J 4 bases; nucleotides not matched to a gene: 4. CDR3 nucleotides: TGTGCCAGCAGTTCGGGACAGGGGGCGAGCACTGAAGCTTTCTTT. This sequence encodes CASSSGQGASTEAFF.

This chain joins TRBV5-6 and TRBJ2-5; possible D gene TRBD2, 5 bases. This CDR3 is built from 15 residues. Germline loops: CDR1 SGHDT, CDR2 YYEEEE. Trimming left V 2 bases short and J 2 bases short, with 13 bases between. Here the CDR3 reads CASSLGPGTQETQYF. The DNA for the CDR3 is TGTGCCAGCAGCTTAGGACCGGGAACACAAGAGACCCAGTACTTC.

The chain carries TRBV5-1 and TRBJ1-6; a weak D match, TRBD1 (6 bases). V lost 0 bases to trimming and J lost 5 bases, with 12 bases between them. In germline, CDR1 is SGHRS, CDR2 YFSETQ. The CDR3 spans 16 residues. The CDR3 here is CASSLATGQDNSPLHF. DNA for the CDR3: TGCGCCAGCAGCTTGGCCACGGGACAAGATAATTCACCCCTCCACTTT.